One and the same sample provided the 24 T cell receptor beta chains below, sequenced in a study of cytomegalovirus exposure and HLA in healthy donors. Data came from immunoSEQ multiplex PCR; TCRdb stores just in-frame clones and leaves some out. Here the sample spans 99,000 or so clones, 85% to 90% being singletons. The sequenced sample consisted of PBMCs. These receptors were collected from a woman between 18 and 30 years old in good health and CMV-seropositive.

The J gene is TRBJ2-5, the V gene TRBV28, with 8 positions matching TRBD1. J gave up 5 bases and V 4 bases, and 6 bases lay outside the gene matches. The germline V gene encodes CDR1 MDHEN and CDR2 SYDVKM. The CDR3 has 14 residues. CDR3 bases: TGTGCCAGCAGTTCAGGGGGCATCAGGGAGACCCAGTACTTC. Protein product: CASSSGGIRETQYF.

This clone turned up a few times. This rearrangement joins TRBV27 to TRBJ1-5; D not resolved. Trimming cost V 2 bases and J 3 bases, with 8 bases left between them. Germline CDR1 and CDR2: MNHEY and SMNVEV (reference sequence). The CDR3 sequence is 14 residues long. CDR3 sequence reads: CASSLQKDNQPQHF. The CDR3 region has the DNA TGTGCCAGCAGTTTACAGAAAGACAATCAGCCCCAGCATTTT.

The rearrangement joins TRBV27 to TRBJ2-7; 7 nucleotides agree with TRBD1. From germline, CDR1 is MNHEY and CDR2 SMNVEV (reference sequence). Unmatched junction bases numbered 4, after V lost 5 bases and J lost 6 bases. The CDR3 sequence is 12 residues long. The CDR3 here is CASSVHRGEQYF. The CDR3 bases are TGTGCCAGCAGTGTCCACAGGGGCGAGCAGTACTTC.

The chain joins TRBV10-2 to TRBJ2-7, with D unclear. Germline CDR1 WSHSY, CDR2 SAAADI. V was trimmed by 6 bases and J by 1 base, leaving 7 bases between them. The CDR3 sequence is 12 residues long. In nucleotides, the CDR3 is TGCGCCAGCAGCCCCAGATCCTACGAGCAGTACTTC. Its protein is CASSPRSYEQYF.

V and J are TRBV7-9 and TRBJ2-1; a possible D gene is TRBD2 (6 bases). The V end was cut by 4 bases, the J end by 1 base, with 8 bases between. Per the germline V gene, CDR1 is SEHNR and CDR2 is FQNEAQ (reference sequence). The CDR3 has 14 amino acids. The CDR3 protein is CASSSGSSYNEQFF. The CDR3 DNA follows: TGTGCCAGCAGCTCCGGGAGTTCCTACAATGAGCAGTTCTTC.

This clone was seen once. The chain uses TRBV7-9 and TRBJ1-3; D gene ambiguous. Germline V gene sequence: CDR1 SEHNR, CDR2 FQNEAQ (reference sequence). This CDR3 is 16 amino acids long. The ends were cut back, 1 base at V and 0 bases at J, with 10 bases in the middle. DNA of the CDR3: TGTGCCAGCAGCTTAGGGGGAGGGAACTCTGGAAACACCATATATTTT. It yields the protein CASSLGGGNSGNTIYF.

V gene TRBV7-6 combines with J gene TRBJ2-5; the match to TRBD2 covers 7 bases. The CDR3 length is 15 residues. Germline assignment: CDR1 SGHVS and CDR2 FNYEAQ. V was clipped by 5 bases and J by 3 bases; unmatched bases: 9. CDR3 sequence reads: CASSRSGAGEETQYF. In DNA, the CDR3 is TGTGCCAGCAGCCGGTCCGGGGCGGGAGAAGAGACCCAGTACTTC.

V usage is TRBV13 and J usage is TRBJ2-3, with TRBD2 matching over 7 bases. CDR3 size: 15 residues. CDR1 PRHDT and CDR2 FYEKMQ come from the germline V gene (reference sequence). V lost 5 bases to trimming and J lost 1 base; unmatched junction nucleotides: 6. The CDR3, as DNA: TGTGCCAGCAGCCCTTCCGCGGGGGGCACAGATACGCAGTATTTT. It specifies CASSPSAGGTDTQYF. Full variable domain (rest looked up from reference TRBV13 and TRBJ2-3): AAGVIQSPRHLIKEKRETATLKCYPIPRHDTVYWYQQGPGQDPQFLISFYEKMQSDKGSIPDRFSAQQFSDYHSELNMSSLELGDSALYFCASSPSAGGTDTQYFGPGTRLTVL.

The CDR3 is CASSMAGLVNEQFF. The CDR3, as DNA: TGTGCCAGTAGTATGGCCGGACTCGTCAATGAGCAGTTCTTC. This sequence joins TRBV19 and TRBJ2-1, with D perhaps matching TRBD2 (5 bases). The V end lost 3 bases, the J end lost 6 bases, and 12 bases lay between the germline ends. The CDR3 sequence is 14 residues long. CDR1 is LNHDA, CDR2 SQIVND, per germline (reference sequence).

This chain connects TRBV18 to TRBJ2-5; tentatively, D is TRBD2 (6 bases). The germline V gene has CDR1 KGHSH and CDR2 LQKENI. This CDR3 is 13 amino acids long. With 4 bases removed from V and 2 bases from J, the gap between germline ends came to 8 bases. Here the CDR3 reads CASSLGLQETQYF. CDR3 coding DNA: TGTGCCAGCTCACTGGGACTTCAAGAGACCCAGTACTTC. The whole variable domain, filled in from reference TRBV18 and TRBJ2-5, reads NAGVMQNPRHLVRRRGQEARLRCSPMKGHSHVYWYRQLPEEGLKFMVYLQKENIIDESGMPKERFSAEFPKEGPSILRIQQVVRGDSAAYFCASSLGLQETQYFGPGTRLLVL.

There are a few counts of this clone. The gene calls are TRBV5-6 and TRBJ2-7; D is undetermined. Germline CDR1 reads SGHDT; CDR2 reads YYEEEE. CDR3 length equals 11 residues. V lost 2 bases to trimming and J lost 6 bases, with 6 bases between them. The CDR3, as DNA: TGTGCCAGCAGCTTCAGGCGCGAGCAGTACTTC. It specifies CASSFRREQYF.

J is TRBJ2-2 and V is TRBV7-9; D is unclear. The germline V and J ends were trimmed by 2 bases and 5 bases, with 9 bases remaining between them. CDR1 and CDR2 (germline): SEHNR, FQNEAQ (reference sequence). This CDR3 has 14 residues. CDR3 sequence reads: CASSLYQMTGELFF. The CDR3 DNA follows: TGTGCCAGCAGCTTATACCAGATGACCGGGGAGCTGTTTTTT. Combining the CDR3 with reference TRBV7-9 and TRBJ2-2 gives the whole variable domain DTGVSQNPRHKITKRGQNVTFRCDPISEHNRLYWYRQTLGQGPEFLTYFQNEAQLEKSRLLSDRFSAERPKGSFSTLEIQRTEQGDSAMYLCASSLYQMTGELFFGEGSRLTVL.

This clone has just one count. CDR3 DNA: TGTGCCAGCAGCTTGGAGCAGGGAAGTTCGACAACTAATGAAAAACTGTTTTTT. This codes for CASSLEQGSSTTNEKLFF. V is TRBV7-9 and J is TRBJ1-4, with D possibly matching TRBD1 (5 bases). CDR1 SEHNR and CDR2 FQNEAQ come from the germline V gene (reference sequence). The CDR3 runs to 18 residues. Trimming pared 3 bases from V and 0 bases from J, leaving 17 bases between.

This sequence joins TRBV19 and TRBJ2-7; 9 nucleotides match TRBD2. The CDR3 runs 16 residues. The V segment lost 0 bases and the J segment 2 bases; nucleotides outside the gene matches: 5. The germline V gene has CDR1 LNHDA and CDR2 SQIVND (reference sequence). The CDR3, as DNA: TGTGCCAGTAGTATAGATCTACTAGCGGGCACCTACGAGCAGTACTTC. Amino acids: CASSIDLLAGTYEQYF.

This sequence joins TRBV20-1 and TRBJ1-2; D is undetermined. The CDR3 extends over 11 amino acids. Trimming pared 5 bases from V and 3 bases from J, leaving 7 bases between. Germline V gene sequence: CDR1 DFQATT, CDR2 SNEGSKA (reference sequence). CDR3 residues: CSASPDYGYTF. The CDR3 nucleotides are TGCAGTGCTTCCCCCGACTATGGCTACACCTTC.

This chain uses TRBV12-5 with TRBJ2-7; 9 bases align to TRBD2. V shed 6 bases, J shed 5 bases, and the junction held 8 bases outside the gene matches. The germline V gene has CDR1 LGHNT and CDR2 FRNRAP. The length of the CDR3 is 14 residues. In nucleotides, the CDR3 is TGTGCTAGTGGAACGGGACTAGCCGGGGACGAGCAGTACTTC. Protein sequence: CASGTGLAGDEQYF.

The chain has TRBV29-1 and TRBJ1-3; D is undetermined. The germline gives CDR1 SQVTM, CDR2 ANQGSEA. Between the trimmed V and J ends, which lost 0 bases and 0 bases, there was a span of 9 bases. This CDR3 spans 15 amino acids. The CDR3 sequence: CSVEDLGSSGNTIYF. The CDR3 DNA is TGCAGCGTTGAAGATTTAGGGAGCTCTGGAAACACCATATATTTT.

This chain uses TRBV11-3 with TRBJ2-1, with D perhaps TRBD2 (6 bases). V was cut by 2 bases and J by 9 bases, with 17 bases left in between. Germline loops: CDR1 SGHNT, CDR2 YENEEA. There are 15 residues in the CDR3. The CDR3 loop is CASSLTTGGFFEQFF. CDR3 nucleotides: TGTGCCAGCAGCTTAACGACCGGGGGATTTTTTGAGCAGTTCTTC. The full variable domain, completed using reference TRBV11-3 and TRBJ2-1, is EAGVVQSPRYKIIEKKQPVAFWCNPISGHNTLYWYLQNLGQGPELLIRYENEEAVDDSQLPKDRFSAERLKGVDSTLKIQPAELGDSAVYLCASSLTTGGFFEQFFGPGTRLTVL.

The chain carries TRBV29-1 and TRBJ1-4, with TRBD1 matching 7 bases. V lost 5 bases, J lost 1 base, and 7 bases stayed unmatched. This CDR3 spans 15 amino acids. Germline CDR1 reads SQVTM; CDR2 reads ANQGSEA. The CDR3 DNA reads TGCAGCGTTTATCAGGGGGGACTAACTAATGAAAAACTGTTTTTT. Translated, it gives CSVYQGGLTNEKLFF.

The rearrangement joins TRBV6-6 to TRBJ1-6; 7 nucleotides line up with TRBD1. V was clipped by 6 bases and J by 13 bases; unmatched bases: 6. The CDR3 loop spans 12 amino acids. CDR1 MNHNY and CDR2 SVGAGI come from the germline V gene (reference sequence). CDR3 in DNA: TGTGCCAGCAGCCGAGACAGGGCGCCCCTCCACTTT. It encodes CASSRDRAPLHF.

This rearrangement joins TRBV27 to TRBJ1-6; D not resolved. The germline V gene has CDR1 MNHEY and CDR2 SMNVEV (reference sequence). The V end lost 8 bases, the J end lost 7 bases, and 15 bases lay between the germline ends. The CDR3 consists of 14 residues. The CDR3 sequence is CASGRRVGNSPLHF. CDR3 DNA sequence: TGTGCCAGCGGAAGACGGGTAGGCAATTCACCCCTCCACTTT.

The CDR3 coding sequence is TGTGCCAGCAGATACGGCAGGGGGATCGGCACTGAAGCTTTCTTT. Translating it yields CASRYGRGIGTEAFF. The genes are TRBV6-5 and TRBJ1-1, with TRBD1 identical over 7 bases. Germline trimming cut 6 bases from V and 4 bases from J; bases unmatched to any gene: 11. This CDR3 comprises 15 residues. Looked up from germline, CDR1 is MNHEY and CDR2 is SVGAGI.

The chain employs TRBV19 and TRBJ1-1; unclear D gene. Trimming took off 3 bases at V and 0 bases at J, with 14 bases between the two ends. The CDR3 is 16 residues long. Germline CDR1 and CDR2: LNHDA and SQIVND (reference sequence). This CDR3 reads CASSITGGAMNTEAFF. DNA of the CDR3: TGTGCCAGTAGTATCACGGGAGGTGCCATGAACACTGAAGCTTTCTTT.

This chain links TRBV28 with TRBJ1-5; 8 nucleotides agree with TRBD1. The CDR3 covers 16 residues. Trimming took 5 bases from V and 1 from J; bases not matched to a gene: 7. CDR1 and CDR2 (germline): MDHEN, SYDVKM. The DNA of the CDR3 is TGTGCCAGCAGTGCCCCCAGGGGGCAGAGCAATCAGCCCCAGCATTTT. Amino acids: CASSAPRGQSNQPQHF.